This T cell receptor (beta chain) was sequenced during a study of identical twins. Study-level findings and limits: Twins' excess sharing was less marked for out-of-frame beta sequences.

The CDR3 contains 15 residues. Germline trimming cut 4 bases from V and 8 bases from J; bases unmatched to any gene: 12. Germline assignment: CDR1 ENHRY and CDR2 SYGVKD. As concerns this clonotype: Its specificity is not known.

TCRdb re-called the 5' RACE reads with MiXCR, one entry per CDR3 protein. Of under 250,000 distinct CDR3 sequences detected, approximately 7.3% appear once; the ten largest clones hold about 5.8%. This sample was also put to use in a study of yellow fever vaccine responses in identical twins.

The V and J genes are TRBV10-3 and TRBJ2-7; 9 nucleotides match TRBD2. The receptor was isolated from a woman aged 18 to 35 in good health. Material: CD8+ T cells sorted from blood. The CDR3: CAISGGAVAGVKQYF. In nucleotides, the CDR3 is TGTGCCATCAGTGGGGGGGCCGTAGCGGGAGTCAAGCAGTACTTC.